What follows describes a single T cell receptor (beta chain). These data originate in a study of blood T cell repertoires in COVID-19. TCRdb keeps only in-frame clones here, not all; method: immunoSEQ multiplex PCR. The table shows about 300,000 clones, with 88% occurring only once. Per the germline V gene, CDR1 is LNHDA and CDR2 is SQIVND (reference sequence). The CDR3 length is 15 residues. V lost 9 bases, J lost 1 base, and 15 bases lay in between. The origin of this receptor is a woman in her thirties with COVID-19, enrolled during active disease. Sequenced input: peripheral blood. The V call is TRBV19, the J call TRBJ2-2; possibly TRBD1 for D (5 bases). The CDR3 here is CASWGRAKNTGELFF. The CDR3 DNA sequence: TGTGCCAGCTGGGGCAGGGCCAAGAACACCGGGGAGCTGTTTTTT.